The 7 T cell receptor beta chains below come from one sample, sequenced in a study of cytomegalovirus exposure and HLA in healthy donors. Amplification used 60 Vbeta primers and 13 Jbeta primers. Some clones are missing from TCRdb's copy, which holds only in-frame ones; the method was immunoSEQ multiplex PCR. The data contain 110,000 to 150,000 clones, around 80% of them singletons. What was sequenced was PBMCs. The origin of the receptors is a female donor in good health and CMV-seronegative.

This rearrangement joins TRBV14 to TRBJ2-7, with 9 nucleotides matching TRBD1. The trim removed 2 bases at V and 9 bases at J, leaving 5 bases unmatched. Germline CDR1 SGHDN, CDR2 FVKESK. This CDR3 has 13 amino acids. The CDR3 DNA follows: TGTGCCAGCAGCCAACAGACAGGGGGATGGCAGTACTTC. Residues: CASSQQTGGWQYF. Complete variable domain (other parts from reference TRBV14 and TRBJ2-7): EAGVTQFPSHSVIEKGQTVTLRCDPISGHDNLYWYRRVMGKEIKFLLHFVKESKQDESGMPNNRFLAERTGGTYSTLKVQPAELEDSGVYFCASSQQTGGWQYFGPGTRLTVT.

This chain links TRBV9 with TRBJ2-2, with D possibly matching TRBD2 (5 bases). CDR1 and CDR2 (germline): SGDLS, YYNGEE. V gave up 1 base and J gave up 6 bases, with 16 bases separating them. The CDR3 loop spans 16 amino acids. DNA of the CDR3: TGTGCCAGCAGCGTACAAGGTGGGAGACACCCCGGGGAGCTGTTTTTT. It is translated as CASSVQGGRHPGELFF.

As regards this clone: The same CDR3 also results from other DNA sequences found in this sample. J is TRBJ2-1 and V is TRBV5-1; possibly TRBD2 for D (6 bases). The CDR3 is 15 residues long. In germline, CDR1 is SGHRS, CDR2 YFSETQ. V was trimmed by 0 bases and J by 2 bases, leaving 9 bases between them. For the CDR3, the DNA is TGCGCCAGCAGCTTGGTTGCGGGAACCTACAATGAGCAGTTCTTC. The encoded protein is CASSLVAGTYNEQFF.

This rearrangement joins TRBV2 to TRBJ2-7; D possibly corresponds to TRBD1 (5 bases). Germline assignment: CDR1 SNHLY and CDR2 FYNNEI. Trimming cost V 6 bases and J 0 bases, with 12 bases left between them. The CDR3 is 14 residues long. CDR3 residues: CASSSDRRSYEQYF. The CDR3 DNA follows: TGTGCCAGCAGCTCCGACAGACGCTCCTACGAGCAGTACTTC. Full variable domain (remainder filled in from reference TRBV2 and TRBJ2-7): EPEVTQTPSHQVTQMGQEVILRCVPISNHLYFYWYRQILGQKVEFLVSFYNNEISEKSEIFDDQFSVERPDGSNFTLKIRSTKLEDSAMYFCASSSDRRSYEQYFGPGTRLTVT.

V gene TRBV18 combines with J gene TRBJ1-1; no definite D call. The CDR3 is 12 amino acids. V shed 2 bases and J shed 5 bases, with 6 bases lying between them. Germline values: CDR1 KGHSH, CDR2 LQKENI. In DNA, the CDR3 is TGTGCCAGCTCACCAATCCGGACTGAAGCTTTCTTT. Amino acid sequence: CASSPIRTEAFF.

V and J are TRBV27 and TRBJ2-7, with D tentatively TRBD2 (6 bases). CDR3 length: 13 amino acids. Between the trimmed V and J ends, which lost 6 bases and 3 bases, there was a span of 12 bases. Germline assignment: CDR1 MNHEY and CDR2 SMNVEV (reference sequence). The DNA of the CDR3 is TGTGCCAGCAGGAGGCTAGCGAACTACGAGCAGTACTTC. Protein sequence: CASRRLANYEQYF.

Comment on this clone: A read error may produce the germline difference seen at one junction end. This same CDR3 is encoded by further DNA sequences in the sample. The chain joins TRBV15 to TRBJ1-1; D is uncertain. CDR3 length: 14 residues. The germline V gene encodes CDR1 LNHNV and CDR2 YYDKDF (reference sequence). The CDR3 loop is CATSRDTVNTEAFF. The CDR3 bases are TGCGCCACCAGCAGAGATACAGTGAACACTGAAGCTTTCTTT.